Each of the 18 T cell receptor beta chains below was sequenced from the same sample in a study of a mutant IDH1 vaccine in newly diagnosed glioma (dated by TCRdb to about 2021). The time point label, read with the paper, signifies: baseline, week 1 (first vaccination visit). What the treatment or condition label conveys for this sample: pre-vaccination baseline after standard-of-care therapy. Library generation was performed with the immunoSEQ multiplex PCR assay. The table comes from immuneACCESS by way of TCRdb, which keeps in-frame sequences with V and J called. Part of the clones is missing from these tables; in studies checked, under half for an unresolved V gene and the rest for unknown reasons. For this sample there are about 66,000 clones; just over 85% appear just once. The ten most abundant clones make up around 3% of the sample. The material was PBMCs, obtained from a glioma patient treated with radiotherapy, temozolomide or both. These receptors were obtained from a man aged 25 to 40 with glioma.

The table lists this clone with a count of one. The chain has TRBV6-5 and TRBJ2-3; D not certain. In germline, CDR1 is MNHEY, CDR2 SVGAGI. Trimming cost V 0 bases and J 5 bases, with 9 bases left between them. The CDR3 sequence is 14 residues long. In DNA, the CDR3 is TGTGCCAGCAGTTACTCCTATAGCCAAGATACGCAGTATTTT. This encodes CASSYSYSQDTQYF.

The V call is TRBV19, the J call TRBJ2-7, with D perhaps matching TRBD1 (5 bases). The CDR3 is 15 amino acids. Germline loops: CDR1 LNHDA, CDR2 SQIVND (reference sequence). Trimming took off 7 bases at V and 4 bases at J, with 20 bases between the two ends. The CDR3 sequence is CASTPEAGWRYEQYF. The CDR3 bases are TGTGCCAGTACCCCCGAGGCAGGGTGGCGGTACGAGCAGTACTTC. The full variable domain, completed using reference TRBV19 and TRBJ2-7, is DGGITQSPKYLFRKEGQNVTLSCEQNLNHDAMYWYRQDPGQGLRLIYYSQIVNDFQKGDIAEGYSVSREKKESFPLTVTSAQKNPTAFYLCASTPEAGWRYEQYFGPGTRLTVT.

J is TRBJ1-5 and V is TRBV5-4; the D gene is possibly TRBD1 (6 bases). V lost 0 bases, J lost 3 bases, and 10 bases lay in between. Germline lookup yields CDR1 SGHNT and CDR2 YYREEE (reference sequence). The CDR3 runs to 15 residues. Here the CDR3 reads CASSLGRGDNQPQHF. The CDR3 nucleotides read TGTGCCAGCAGCTTGGGAAGGGGGGACAATCAGCCCCAGCATTTT.

A remark on this clone: A read error may produce the germline difference seen at one junction end. Other DNA sequences in the same sample also yield this CDR3. The V and J genes are TRBV19 and TRBJ1-1, with 7 bases identical to TRBD1. The CDR3 covers 13 residues. Per the germline V gene, CDR1 is LNHDA and CDR2 is SQIVND (reference sequence). This chain's CDR3 is CASTRTGNTEAFF. DNA of the CDR3: TGCGCCAGTACCAGGACAGGGAACACTGAAGCTTTCTTT.

The genes are TRBV6-1 and TRBJ2-7; TRBD1 matches at 8 bases. CDR1 MNHNS and CDR2 SASEGT come from the germline V gene. V shed 2 bases and J 6 bases; nucleotides not matched to a gene: 9. This CDR3 contains 15 residues. CDR3 in amino acids: CASSEYGTGPREQYF. The CDR3 DNA follows: TGTGCCAGCAGTGAATACGGGACAGGTCCTCGCGAGCAGTACTTC.

This chain links TRBV5-1 with TRBJ1-4, with TRBD1 matching over 8 bases. Germline-derived CDR1 and CDR2 are SGHRS and YFSETQ. J lost 5 bases, V lost 2 bases, and 2 bases had no gene match. CDR3 length: 14 residues. CDR3 nucleotides: TGCGCCAGCAGCTTAGGACAGGGAAATGAAAAACTGTTTTTT. Protein: CASSLGQGNEKLFF. The variable domain in full, completed from reference TRBV5-1 and TRBJ1-4, reads KAGVTQTPRYLIKTRGQQVTLSCSPISGHRSVSWYQQTPGQGLQFLFEYFSETQRNKGNFPGRFSGRQFSNSRSEMNVSTLELGDSALYLCASSLGQGNEKLFFGSGTQLSVL.

The V and J genes are TRBV5-1 and TRBJ2-5; tentative D call: TRBD1 (5 bases). V shed 5 bases and J shed 1 base, with 12 bases lying between them. Germline V gene lookup returns CDR1 SGHRS and CDR2 YFSETQ. This CDR3 contains 14 residues. The CDR3 region has the DNA TGCGCCAGCAGAGGGGCCAGAAGCCAAGAGACCCAGTACTTC. Residues: CASRGARSQETQYF.

This chain connects TRBV11-3 to TRBJ1-1, with 8 bases matching TRBD1. The CDR3 has 14 residues. The trim removed 5 bases at V and 4 bases at J, leaving 6 bases unmatched. Germline CDR1 SGHNT, CDR2 YENEEA. CDR3 residues: CASSPRTGITEAFF. CDR3 bases: TGTGCCAGCAGCCCCCGGACAGGGATCACTGAAGCTTTCTTT.

CDR3 protein: CASSQDQAGGHQKNTEAFF. The CDR3 bases are TGCGCCAGCAGCCAAGATCAGGCAGGGGGCCATCAAAAGAACACTGAAGCTTTCTTT. J is TRBJ1-1 and V is TRBV4-1; TRBD1 matches 8 bases. The germline CDR1 and CDR2 sequences are MGHRA and YSYEKL. The CDR3 spans 19 residues. J was trimmed by 1 base and V by 0 bases; bases with no gene match: 13.

This clone is medium-sized (0.01 to 0.1%) in the sample. This sequence joins TRBV6-1 and TRBJ2-3, with TRBD2 identical over 14 bases. Germline-derived CDR1 and CDR2 are MNHNS and SASEGT. This CDR3 is built from 15 residues. Unmatched junction bases numbered 0, after V lost 3 bases and J lost 4 bases. As DNA, the CDR3 is TGTGCCAGCAGTGAGACTAGCGGGGGGGCAGATACGCAGTATTTT. This translates into CASSETSGGADTQYF.

CDR3 loop: CSARSLEEQYF. CDR3 in DNA: TGCAGTGCTAGATCCCTTGAAGAGCAGTACTTC. This chain connects TRBV20-1 to TRBJ2-7; D is undetermined. Germline CDR1 reads DFQATT; CDR2 reads SNEGSKA (reference sequence). This CDR3 is built from 11 residues. V lost 2 bases, J lost 7 bases, and 9 bases lay in between.

CDR3 nucleotide sequence: TGTGCCAGCAGTTTCGGGGCCTATGGCTACACCTTC. It codes for CASSFGAYGYTF. V is TRBV28 and J is TRBJ1-2; a possible D gene is TRBD1 (5 bases). The germline CDR1 and CDR2 sequences are MDHEN and SYDVKM. Deletions cut 3 bases from V and 4 bases from J, with 6 bases between. The CDR3 length is 12 residues.

The chain employs TRBV5-4 and TRBJ2-5; no reliable D call. Germline CDR1 and CDR2: SGHNT and YYREEE (reference sequence). The CDR3 spans 13 residues. Trimming took off 2 bases at V and 5 bases at J, with 10 bases between the two ends. In nucleotides, the CDR3 is TGTGCCAGCAGCTTTTTCCCCATGGAGACCCAGTACTTC. Its translation: CASSFFPMETQYF. The complete variable domain, with remaining parts taken from reference TRBV5-4 and TRBJ2-5, reads ETGVTQSPTHLIKTRGQQVTLRCSSQSGHNTVSWYQQALGQGPQFIFQYYREEENGRGNFPPRFSGLQFPNYSSELNVNALELDDSALYLCASSFFPMETQYFGPGTRLLVL.

The rearrangement links TRBV5-1 to TRBJ1-4; D perhaps matches TRBD1 (5 bases). The CDR3 has 14 amino acids. V was cut by 2 bases and J by 5 bases, with 10 bases left in between. Germline V lookup: CDR1 SGHRS, CDR2 YFSETQ. The CDR3 is CASSFDSGNEKLFF. The CDR3 DNA sequence: TGCGCCAGCAGCTTCGACAGTGGGAATGAAAAACTGTTTTTT.

The rearrangement links TRBV4-2 to TRBJ1-6; D remains unclear. This CDR3 is 17 amino acids long. The germline V gene encodes CDR1 LGHNA and CDR2 YNFKEQ. Trimming stripped 2 bases from V and 0 bases from J, with 11 bases between. The CDR3 coding sequence is TGTGCCAGCAGCCAAAAGGGAGCCGACTCCTATAATTCACCCCTCCACTTT. Translated: CASSQKGADSYNSPLHF.

V gene TRBV18 combines with J gene TRBJ2-2, with unresolved D. Per the germline V gene, CDR1 is KGHSH and CDR2 is LQKENI. This CDR3 is built from 16 residues. V lost 3 bases to trimming and J lost 0 bases, with 11 bases between them. The CDR3 bases are TGTGCCAGCTCACCCTCGAAAGAGGCGAACACCGGGGAGCTGTTTTTT. The encoded protein is CASSPSKEANTGELFF.

CDR3 DNA: TGTGCCAGCAGCTTAGACGGGGAAGCGGATGAGCAGTTCTTC. This gives the protein CASSLDGEADEQFF. The chain employs TRBV7-2 and TRBJ2-1, with D possibly TRBD2 on 5 matching bases. V was clipped by 1 base and J by 8 bases, with 12 bases between them. This CDR3 has 14 amino acids. The germline V gene encodes CDR1 SGHTA and CDR2 FQGNSA.

In this sample, this clone turned up a few times. The V call is TRBV6-6, the J call TRBJ2-2; unclear D gene. The V end lost 8 bases, the J end lost 5 bases, and 6 bases lay between the germline ends. The CDR3 contains 11 residues. Per the germline V gene, CDR1 is MNHNY and CDR2 is SVGAGI (reference sequence). For the CDR3, the DNA is TGTGCCAGCCGAGCGACCGGGGAGCTGTTTTTT. It yields the protein CASRATGELFF.